These T cell receptor beta chains were read from a single sample in a study of T cells in Graves' hyperthyroidism and ophthalmopathy. TCRdb passed the multiplex PCR reads through MiXCR, listing each CDR3 protein once. The sample carries about 840,000 distinct CDR3 sequences, over 35% recorded once. The sequencing input was blood. The receptors were gathered from a man aged 18 to 35 with Graves' hyperthyroidism. Both conserved end residues are part of each CDR3. D genes are given only for firm matches. For some rows the clone size is stated as once, few or many, or as a class when expanded; others skip it.

TRBV25-1,once,-,13,TRBJ1-4,TGCGCCAGCAGCCATGACGTTAATGAAAAACTGTTTTTT,CASSHDVNEKLFF
TRBV19,-,TRBD2,17,TRBJ2-5,TGTGCCAGTAGTCAGACTAGCGGGGTCTACCCAGGGGAGACCCAGTACTTC,CASSQTSGVYPGETQYF
TRBV12-3/TRBV12-4,-,-,12,TRBJ2-2,TGTGCCAGCAGTTATTTCACCGGGGAGCTGTTTTTT,CASSYFTGELFF
TRBV7-6,many,-,14,TRBJ2-2,TGTGCCAGCACCTTTGGTAGGAACACCGGGGAGCTGTTTTTT,CASTFGRNTGELFF
TRBV4-1,few,-,13,TRBJ2-5,TGCGCCAGCAGCCAAGGTTTAGGATCGGCCCAGTACTTC,CASSQGLGSAQYF
TRBV2,many,-,13,TRBJ2-2,TGTGCCAGCAGTGAATGGTTAACCGGGGAGCTGTTTTTT,CASSEWLTGELFF
TRBV15,many,-,14,TRBJ1-4,TGTGCCACCAGCAGAGCGGCAGGGCGTGAAAAACTGTTTTTT,CATSRAAGREKLFF
TRBV9,once,TRBD1,15,TRBJ2-7,TGTGCCAGCAGTGCTTACAGGGGCCACTCCTACGAGCAGTACTTC,CASSAYRGHSYEQYF
TRBV15,many,-,11,TRBJ1-1,TGTGCCACCAGTGAAAATCGGAGAGCTTTCTTT,CATSENRRAFF
TRBV10-3,-,TRBD1,11,TRBJ1-4,TGTGCCACCGGGACAGTGGTGAAACTGTTTTTT,CATGTVVKLFF